These T cell receptor beta chains were read from a single sample in a study. TCRdb recomputed calls from the 5' RACE reads with MiXCR, one row per CDR3 protein. Of approximately 60,000 distinct CDR3 sequences listed, less than 25% are singletons. The sample consisted of memory CD4+ T cells sorted from a lymph node. The receptor set was obtained from a female donor with breast cancer. CDR3s include the opening cysteine and the closing phenylalanine or tryptophan. Fields, in order: V gene, D gene, clone size, J gene, CDR3 DNA, CDR3 protein. A D gene is named only where the DNA matches it firmly. Rows give clone size only sometimes, using once, few, many, or a class for an expanded clone.

>TRBV5-1|TRBD1|NA|TRBJ2-1
TGCGCCAGCAGCGGGGACGGGACAGGTGCCGTCTTC
CASSGDGTGAVF
>TRBV7-9|NA|few|TRBJ1-1
TGTGCCAGCAGCGACATAGCCGGCGAAGCTTTCTTT
CASSDIAGEAFF
>TRBV24-1|NA|few|TRBJ2-1
TGTGCCACCAGTGATTCGGGGGCGGGACAATGGAATGAGCAGTTCTTC
CATSDSGAGQWNEQFF
>TRBV6-2/TRBV6-3|NA|few|TRBJ2-5
TGTGCCAGCAGCCACGGGATAGGGACCCAGTACTTC
CASSHGIGTQYF
>TRBV7-3|TRBD1|few|TRBJ2-5
TGTGCCAGCAGCTGGTCAGGGGGAGAGACCCAGTACTTC
CASSWSGGETQYF
>TRBV4-2|NA|few|TRBJ2-3
TGTGCCAGCAAAAACAACGAGGGCACAGATACGCAGTATTTT
CASKNNEGTDTQYF
>TRBV10-2|NA|once|TRBJ1-1
TGCGCCAGCAGTGAGGGAGGGACCGAAGCTTTCTTT
CASSEGGTEAFF
>TRBV6-5|NA|many|TRBJ1-1
TGTGCCAGCAGTTGGACAGCCTCGGGGAACACTGAAGCTTTCTTT
CASSWTASGNTEAFF
>TRBV7-2|NA|few|TRBJ2-7
TGTGCCAGCAGCTCAATTAACAGCTACGAGCAGTACTTC
CASSSINSYEQYF
>TRBV29-1|NA|few|TRBJ2-3
TGCAGCGCGGTTAACCCGGGCGATACGCAGTATTTT
CSAVNPGDTQYF
>TRBV6-5|NA|NA|TRBJ2-3
TGTGCCAGCAGCAGGAGACAGCAAGGTACGCAGTATTTT
CASSRRQQGTQYF
>TRBV5-1|TRBD2|few|TRBJ2-3
TGCGCCAGCAGCTTGGCGGGGGGGCTCCGCACAGATACGCAGTATTTT
CASSLAGGLRTDTQYF
>TRBV6-5|NA|few|TRBJ1-2
TGTGCCAGCAGTTACTCTCGGTCCTATGGCTACACCTTC
CASSYSRSYGYTF
>TRBV12-3/TRBV12-4|NA|few|TRBJ1-5
TGTGCCAGCAGTTTACCAGGGAGAAGTCAGCCCCAGCATTTT
CASSLPGRSQPQHF
>TRBV6-6|NA|many|TRBJ1-5
TGTGCCAGCACCAGGGTTAGCAATCAGCCCCAGCATTTT
CASTRVSNQPQHF
>TRBV7-2|TRBD1|NA|TRBJ2-7
TGTGCCAGCAGCCTCCGGGACAGGGGGTACGAGCAGTACTTC
CASSLRDRGYEQYF
>TRBV20-1|NA|NA|TRBJ2-7
TGCAGCGCTAGAGCCGGCACTAGTGGTTACGAGCAGTACTTC
CSARAGTSGYEQYF
>TRBV12-3/TRBV12-4|NA|NA|TRBJ1-1
TGTGCCAGCAGTTTTGGTGAGGCGTCGGCGGAAGCTTTCTTT
CASSFGEASAEAFF
>TRBV27|TRBD2|NA|TRBJ2-4
TGTGCCAGCAGTTTAAGACTAGCGGGAGGATTTGACATTCAGTACTTC
CASSLRLAGGFDIQYF
>TRBV7-2|TRBD1|NA|TRBJ1-1
TGTGCCAGCAGCTTATCGGCAGGGGGAATGAACACTGAAGCTTTCTTT
CASSLSAGGMNTEAFF
>TRBV5-1|NA|medium-sized|TRBJ1-1
TGCGCCAGCAGCTTGGAAGGACAGGAAGCTTTCTTT
CASSLEGQEAFF
>TRBV6-6|NA|many|TRBJ1-2
TGTGCCAGCAGGTTACCCCAGGAGGGCTACACCTTC
CASRLPQEGYTF
>TRBV6-6|NA|few|TRBJ1-1
TGTGCCAGCAACCCCATCGCCGGGCAGGGAGGGGTCACTGAAGCTTTCTTT
CASNPIAGQGGVTEAFF
>TRBV3-1|NA|NA|TRBJ1-1
TGTGCCAGCAGCCAAGAGGAAGCTGAAGCTTTCTTT
CASSQEEAEAFF
>TRBV4-3|NA|many|TRBJ1-5
TGCGCCAGCAGCCAAGAGGTGCGGCAGCCCCAGCATTTT
CASSQEVRQPQHF
>TRBV6-1|TRBD1|NA|TRBJ2-7
TGTGCCACCCGCCCAGGGGACAGGACAGACGAGCAGTACTTC
CATRPGDRTDEQYF
>TRBV7-6|NA|few|TRBJ2-5
TGTGCCAGCAGCAACCTACGGGAGACCCAGTACTTC
CASSNLRETQYF
>TRBV4-2|NA|few|TRBJ2-1
TGTGCCAGCAGCCAAAGGGGTGTTTACAATGAGCAGTTCTTC
CASSQRGVYNEQFF
>TRBV7-2|NA|many|TRBJ2-3
TGTGCCAGCAGCTTAGTCGTGGGGGCAGATACGCAGTATTTT
CASSLVVGADTQYF
>TRBV12-3/TRBV12-4|NA|NA|TRBJ1-2
TGTGCCAGCAGTCGGGGCTATGGCTACACCTTC
CASSRGYGYTF
>TRBV10-3|NA|few|TRBJ2-5
TGTGCCATCAGTGAAATACCCGAAGAGACCCAGTACTTC
CAISEIPEETQYF
>TRBV7-2|TRBD1|NA|TRBJ1-2
TGTGCCAGCAGCTTAAACAGGGGAGGAGAGGGCTACACCTTC
CASSLNRGGEGYTF
>TRBV5-6|NA|NA|TRBJ2-3
TGTGCCAGCAGCTTGTTACTCTACACAGATACGCGGTATTTT
CASSLLLYTDTRYF
>TRBV7-2|NA|NA|TRBJ2-1
TGTGCCAGCAGCGAGTACCGGGGAAAATCCTACAATGAGCAGTTCTTC
CASSEYRGKSYNEQFF
>TRBV3-1|TRBD2|few|TRBJ2-7
TGTGCCAGCAGCCAAGGGACGGGGGAGGGCCGCGAGCAGTACTTC
CASSQGTGEGREQYF
>TRBV6-5|NA|many|TRBJ1-5
TGTGCCAGCAGTTACTCCCCTCGGGGCAATCAGCCCCAGCATTTT
CASSYSPRGNQPQHF
>TRBV12-5|TRBD2|few|TRBJ2-7
TGTGCTAGTGGTTTCCGACCGGGGGGGACAACCTACGAGCAGTACTTC
CASGFRPGGTTYEQYF
>TRBV20-1|NA|NA|TRBJ1-4
TGCAGTGCTAGAGATCCGGCAGGGAGCGAAAAACTGTTTTTT
CSARDPAGSEKLFF
>TRBV5-1|NA|NA|TRBJ2-3
TGCGCCAGCAGCTTGGTGCTAGCGCAAGGGGATACGCAGTATTTT
CASSLVLAQGDTQYF
>TRBV6-5|NA|few|TRBJ1-3
TGTGCCAGCAGAGAGGACCGTTCCTCTGGAAACACCATATATTTT
CASREDRSSGNTIYF
>TRBV11-2|TRBD1|NA|TRBJ2-2
TGTGCCAGCAGGAACAGGGGTGGCGGGGAGCTGTTTTTT
CASRNRGGGELFF
>TRBV5-1|NA|NA|TRBJ2-3
TGCGCCAGCAGCTTGAGGCCCTACGCAGATACGCAGTATTTT
CASSLRPYADTQYF
>TRBV12-3/TRBV12-4|NA|NA|TRBJ2-2
TGTGCCAGCAGTTTATTTCAGGGATTGAACACCGGGGAGCTGTTTTTT
CASSLFQGLNTGELFF
>TRBV5-1|NA|NA|TRBJ1-2
TGCGCCAGCAGCTACCCAGGGAAACATGGCTACACCTTC
CASSYPGKHGYTF